These T cell receptor beta chains were read from a single sample in a study of cytomegalovirus exposure and HLA in healthy donors. Libraries were prepared by immunoSEQ multiplex PCR; TCRdb keeps only in-frame clonotypes and omits some of them. The sample shows roughly 150,000 clones, around 80% of them seen only once. Sequences were obtained from PBMCs. These receptors were obtained from a girl aged 5 to 17 in good health and CMV-seropositive. Each CDR3 is given with its conserved first and last residue. Each record gives: J gene, V gene, clone size, D gene, CDR3 DNA, CDR3 protein. The D gene is left open where the match is weak. Size values are once, few and many counts, or a class for expanded clones, and some rows have none.

TRBJ1-5,TRBV6-7,-,-,TGTGCCAGCAGTTACGCACCAGACAGGAATAGCAATCAGCCCCAGCATTTT,CASSYAPDRNSNQPQHF
TRBJ2-7,TRBV11-2,-,TRBD2,TGTGCCAGCAGCTGGGCACTAGCGGGAGGCATCTACGAGCAGTACTTC,CASSWALAGGIYEQYF
TRBJ2-7,TRBV10-3,-,TRBD1,TGTGCCATCAGCACCGGACAGGACCCCTACGAGCAGTACTTC,CAISTGQDPYEQYF
TRBJ1-2,TRBV6-1,-,TRBD1,TGTGCCAGCAGTGAATGGATCGGACAGGGGAGGGACTATGGCTACACCTTC,CASSEWIGQGRDYGYTF
TRBJ1-2,TRBV7-9,-,TRBD1,TGTGCCAGCAGCCCCCTGGGACAGCAAGATGGCTACACCTTC,CASSPLGQQDGYTF
TRBJ2-2,TRBV5-1,-,TRBD1,TGCGCCAGCAGCTTAAGACAGGGGTACACCGGGGAGCTGTTTTTT,CASSLRQGYTGELFF
TRBJ1-1,TRBV15,-,TRBD1,TGTGCCACCAGCAAAGGGACAGTTGCTAACACTGAAGCTTTCTTT,CATSKGTVANTEAFF
TRBJ2-7,TRBV6-5,-,-,TGTGCCAGCAGTTACCTGCAGGGCTCCGAGCAGTACTTC,CASSYLQGSEQYF
TRBJ2-7,TRBV15,-,-,TGTGCCACCAGCAGAGAACCGGGAGTAGTCGTTCAAGGGAGCTACGAGCAGTACTTC,CATSREPGVVVQGSYEQYF
TRBJ1-5,TRBV28,-,-,TGTGCCAGCAGTTTGCGGGTCGGGAGTACCAATCAGCCCCAGCATTTT,CASSLRVGSTNQPQHF
TRBJ2-1,TRBV13,-,-,TGTGCCAGCACGCTAGCGTTTGACTACAATGAGCAGTTCTTC,CASTLAFDYNEQFF
TRBJ1-2,TRBV29-1,few,TRBD1,TGCAGCGTAGGACAGGGGAATACGGGCTATGGCTACACCTTC,CSVGQGNTGYGYTF
TRBJ1-1,TRBV6-1,-,-,TGTGCCAGCAGTTCAGAGGGGGGGTCTCACACTGAAGCTTTCTTT,CASSSEGGSHTEAFF
TRBJ2-1,TRBV27,-,-,TGTGCCAGCAGTGCCGAGGGGGGGCTCTTCTATGAGCAGTTCTTC,CASSAEGGLFYEQFF
TRBJ2-3,TRBV11-2,-,TRBD2,TGTGCCAGCAGCTTAGTAGCGGGGGGTCTAGATACGCAGTATTTT,CASSLVAGGLDTQYF
TRBJ2-3,TRBV5-1,-,TRBD2,TGCGCCAGCAGCTCGAGCGGGAGGGCCACAGATACGCAGTATTTT,CASSSSGRATDTQYF
TRBJ1-1,TRBV2,-,-,TGTGCCAGCAGTGAAGCAGGAACTACAACTGAAGCTTTCTTT,CASSEAGTTTEAFF
TRBJ1-2,TRBV29-1,-,-,TGCAGCGGAATCAGGTTAAACTATGGCTACACCTTC,CSGIRLNYGYTF
TRBJ1-4,TRBV6-5,-,-,TGTGCCAGCAGTTACGGCGCAGGGTGGAATGAAAAACTGTTTTTT,CASSYGAGWNEKLFF
TRBJ1-1,TRBV10-3,-,-,TGTGCCATCAGTGATTGGGGGGGAAACACTGAAGCTTTCTTT,CAISDWGGNTEAFF
TRBJ2-2,TRBV15,-,-,TGTGCCACCAGCCCCCACCAGGGAAACACCGGGGAGCTGTTTTTT,CATSPHQGNTGELFF
TRBJ2-7,TRBV28,-,-,TGTGCCAGCAGACCGAGAGGACAGCCCTCCTACGAGCAGTACTTC,CASRPRGQPSYEQYF
TRBJ1-2,TRBV2,-,-,TGTGCCAGCAGGGGGCTCCTTGGATGGGGCTACACCTTC,CASRGLLGWGYTF
TRBJ2-2,TRBV4-2,-,TRBD2,TGTGCCAGCAGCCAGTCCCAGGGGGCGACTAGCGGGAGGGTCGGGGAGCTGTTTTTT,CASSQSQGATSGRVGELFF
TRBJ2-4,TRBV19,-,-,TGTGCCAGTAGAGCTCCGACCAAAAACATTCAGTACTTC,CASRAPTKNIQYF
TRBJ2-1,TRBV25-1,few,TRBD2,TGTGCCAGCAGTGAATGGGGGGGAAGCTCCTACAATGAGCAGTTCTTC,CASSEWGGSSYNEQFF
TRBJ2-5,TRBV27,once,TRBD2,TGTGCCAGCAGTTGGCTAGCGGGGGGCTGGGAGCAAGAGACCCAGTACTTC,CASSWLAGGWEQETQYF
TRBJ2-3,TRBV5-4,-,TRBD2,TGTGCCAGCAGCTTTTCTCTAGCGGACACAGATACGCAGTATTTT,CASSFSLADTDTQYF
TRBJ2-1,TRBV5-1,-,-,TGCGCCAGCAGCTTGTCCATATCGGGGAATGAGCAGTTCTTC,CASSLSISGNEQFF
TRBJ2-3,TRBV4-1,once,TRBD2,TGCGCCAGCAGCCGGATTGAGGTCGGACTAGCGGGAGGGCCCGGGACAGATACGCAGTATTTT,CASSRIEVGLAGGPGTDTQYF
TRBJ2-7,TRBV7-8,-,TRBD1,TGTGCCAGCAGCTTAGTAGCCGGGACAGAACCCTACGAGCAGTACTTC,CASSLVAGTEPYEQYF
TRBJ1-1,TRBV7-6,-,TRBD1,TGTGCCAGCAGCTCCCTGACAGGGGGGGGAACTGAAGCTTTCTTT,CASSSLTGGGTEAFF
TRBJ2-6,TRBV27,-,-,TGTGCCAGCAGTTTAAGGGGACAGGGGTGGGCTAGCGGGAGTCTGCCTGGGGCCAACGTCCTGACTTTC,CASSLRGQGWASGSLPGANVLTF
TRBJ2-7,TRBV21-1,-,-,TGTGCCAGGCCAGGATTCCGGGACAACATCATGGGGGTCTACGAGCAGTACTTC,CARPGFRDNIMGVYEQYF
TRBJ2-7,TRBV9,-,-,TGTGCCAGCAGCGTAGGGTCCTCGGTCTCCTACGAGCAGTACTTC,CASSVGSSVSYEQYF
TRBJ2-4,TRBV7-9,once,-,TGTGCCAGCAGCTTAAGGGGCTTAGCCAAAAACATTCAGTACTTC,CASSLRGLAKNIQYF
TRBJ1-1,TRBV7-6,-,TRBD1,TGTGCCAGCAGCTTAGGGGGACAGGGCGGCACTGAAGCTTTCTTT,CASSLGGQGGTEAFF
TRBJ1-5,TRBV6-1,-,-,TGTGCCATGCCGGGGGGAGGGAGACCCAATCAGCCCCAGCATTTT,CAMPGGGRPNQPQHF
TRBJ2-3,TRBV5-1,-,-,TGCGCCAGCAGCACAACTAGCAGGAGACAAACAGATACGCAGTATTTT,CASSTTSRRQTDTQYF
TRBJ1-1,TRBV19,-,-,TGTGCCAGCGCAAGCGGGATGAACACTGAAGCTTTCTTT,CASASGMNTEAFF
TRBJ1-5,TRBV6-5,-,TRBD1,TGTGCCAGCAGTCGACAGGGAACCCAGCCCCAGCATTTT,CASSRQGTQPQHF
TRBJ2-1,TRBV7-9,-,-,TGTGCCAGCAGCGGGGCGGGGGAGCAGTTCTTC,CASSGAGEQFF
TRBJ1-1,TRBV27,-,TRBD1,TGTGCCAGCAGTTTTGACAGGGAGGACACTGAAGCTTTCTTT,CASSFDREDTEAFF
TRBJ1-1,TRBV28,-,-,TGTGCCAGCAGCCCCCCCGGTGGGGGCGAGGCTGAAGCTTTCTTT,CASSPPGGGEAEAFF
TRBJ1-4,TRBV28,-,-,TGTGCCAGCAGTTTATTCCACAGGGATCGGCGGGAAAAACTGTTTTTT,CASSLFHRDRREKLFF
TRBJ2-1,TRBV11-2,-,TRBD2,TGTGCCAGCAGCCGGAGTAGGCCTAGCGGGAGGTGGTACAATGAGCAGTTCTTC,CASSRSRPSGRWYNEQFF
TRBJ1-1,TRBV5-1,-,-,TGCGCCAGCAGCCCCCAGGGCTTAATCACTGAAGCTTTCTTT,CASSPQGLITEAFF
TRBJ1-5,TRBV15,-,TRBD1,TGTGCCACCAGTTACAGGGGGCGGTGGCAGCCCCAGCATTTT,CATSYRGRWQPQHF
TRBJ2-3,TRBV25-1,-,TRBD1,TGTGCCAGCAGTGATCCGGGACAGTTGGCAGATACGCAGTATTTT,CASSDPGQLADTQYF
TRBJ2-3,TRBV28,-,TRBD1,TGTGCCAGCAGTCTGACAGGGGATGCAGATACGCAGTATTTT,CASSLTGDADTQYF
TRBJ1-4,TRBV4-3,-,TRBD1,TGCGCCAGCAGCCACGATCCGGGACAGGGGACGCTAAAACTGTTTTTT,CASSHDPGQGTLKLFF
TRBJ1-5,TRBV28,once,-,TGTGCCAGCAGGGGGGGTTTCGAGCAGCCCCAGCATTTT,CASRGGFEQPQHF
TRBJ2-3,TRBV5-1,-,-,TGCGCCAGCAGCAGTACGGGGGTAAGGGCAGATACGCAGTATTTT,CASSSTGVRADTQYF